Following are 8 T cell receptor beta chains from one sample sequenced in a study of OX40 agonist ivuxolimab in advanced cancers. Here immunoSEQ multiplex PCR was the method, and the copy in TCRdb shows in-frame clones only, minus some. The sample lists 35,000 to 45,000 clones, about 82% seen once, with approximately 2.6% in the top ten. The specimen comprised CD4+ or CD8+ T cells sorted from blood, sampled in a trial of the OX40 agonist ivuxolimab. The receptors shown here come from an adult with an advanced solid tumor such as melanoma, head and neck, liver or kidney cancer.

The J gene is TRBJ1-3, the V gene TRBV19; 8 nucleotides line up with TRBD1. This CDR3 is built from 14 residues. Germline CDR1 and CDR2: LNHDA and SQIVND (reference sequence). V was pared by 4 bases and J by 2 bases, with 1 base of the junction left unmatched. CDR3 DNA sequence: TGTGCCAGTAGTAGACAGGGGACTGGAAACACCATATATTTT. It is translated as CASSRQGTGNTIYF.

This clone was counted once. The genes are TRBV28 and TRBJ2-7, with 8 bases fitting TRBD2. There are 15 residues in the CDR3. Per germline, CDR1 MDHEN and CDR2 SYDVKM. Unmatched junction bases numbered 6, after V lost 1 base and J lost 4 bases. The CDR3 sequence is CASSLSGGFKYEQYF. CDR3 nucleotides: TGTGCCAGCAGTTTATCGGGGGGGTTTAAGTACGAGCAGTACTTC.

The chain carries TRBV2 and TRBJ2-5, with TRBD2 identical over 8 bases. The CDR3 contains 15 residues. Germline V CDR1 and CDR2: SNHLY, FYNNEI. V lost 2 bases to trimming and J lost 3 bases; unmatched junction nucleotides: 5. The CDR3 DNA sequence: TGTGCCAGCAGTGAAATAGGACTAGCAGAAGAGACCCAGTACTTC. It translates to CASSEIGLAEETQYF.

The chain uses TRBV28 and TRBJ1-5, with D possibly being TRBD1 (6 bases). V lost 2 bases, J lost 4 bases, and 15 bases lay in between. The CDR3 runs to 16 residues. The germline V gene has CDR1 MDHEN and CDR2 SYDVKM. CDR3 protein: CASSLNGRGRNQPQHF. Written as DNA, the CDR3 is TGTGCCAGCAGTTTAAATGGCAGGGGCAGGAATCAGCCCCAGCATTTT. The full variable domain, completed using reference TRBV28 and TRBJ1-5, is DVKVTQSSRYLVKRTGEKVFLECVQDMDHENMFWYRQDPGLGLRLIYFSYDVKMKEKGDIPEGYSVSREKKERFSLILESASTNQTSMYLCASSLNGRGRNQPQHFGDGTRLSIL.

The chain links TRBV5-1 to TRBJ2-1; D gene uncertain. In germline, CDR1 is SGHRS, CDR2 YFSETQ. The CDR3 extends over 13 amino acids. Trimming took 0 bases from V and 5 from J, leaving 6 bases between them. CDR3 nucleotide sequence: TGCGCCAGCAGCTTGGTGACGAACAATGAGCAGTTCTTC. Its translation: CASSLVTNNEQFF.

The V and J genes are TRBV19 and TRBJ1-3; TRBD1 is a possible D gene (5 bases). The CDR3 has 14 amino acids. Looked up from germline, CDR1 is LNHDA and CDR2 is SQIVND (reference sequence). Trimming shortened V by 5 bases and J by 3 bases, and 11 bases separated the two germline ends. The CDR3 loop is CASSSQGYGNTIYF. CDR3 sequence (DNA): TGTGCCAGTAGTTCCCAGGGATATGGAAACACCATATATTTT.

The chain combines TRBV9 with TRBJ2-5, with TRBD1 as a possible D gene (6 bases). This CDR3 has 15 residues. The germline V gene has CDR1 SGDLS and CDR2 YYNGEE. V dropped 2 bases and J dropped 1 base, with 12 bases sitting between them. The CDR3 is CASSVGVGGQETQYF. In nucleotides, the CDR3 is TGTGCCAGCAGCGTTGGGGTAGGGGGCCAAGAGACCCAGTACTTC.

The chain combines TRBV11-3 with TRBJ2-7, with D possibly TRBD2 on 5 matching bases. This CDR3 spans 14 amino acids. Trimming stripped 3 bases from V and 1 base from J, with 10 bases between. The V gene's germline CDR1 is SGHNT and CDR2 YENEEA. The CDR3 DNA sequence: TGTGCCAGCAGCTTTAGCCGGGGTTCCTACGAGCAGTACTTC. Translation gives CASSFSRGSYEQYF.